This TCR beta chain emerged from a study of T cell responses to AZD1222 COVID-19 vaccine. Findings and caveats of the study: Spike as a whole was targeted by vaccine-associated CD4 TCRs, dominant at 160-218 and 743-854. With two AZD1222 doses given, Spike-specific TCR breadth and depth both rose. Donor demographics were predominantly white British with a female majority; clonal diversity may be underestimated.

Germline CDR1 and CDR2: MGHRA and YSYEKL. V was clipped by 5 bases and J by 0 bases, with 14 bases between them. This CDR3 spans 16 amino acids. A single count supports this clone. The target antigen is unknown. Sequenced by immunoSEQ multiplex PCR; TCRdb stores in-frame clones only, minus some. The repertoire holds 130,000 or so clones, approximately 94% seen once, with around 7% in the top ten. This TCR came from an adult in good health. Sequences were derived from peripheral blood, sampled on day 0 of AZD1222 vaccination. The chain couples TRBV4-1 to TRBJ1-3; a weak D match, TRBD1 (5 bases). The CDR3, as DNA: TGCGCCAGCAGCTCCCGACAGTCCGACTCTGGAAACACCATATATTTT. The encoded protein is CASSSRQSDSGNTIYF.